This T cell receptor (beta chain) was observed in a study of blood T cell repertoires in COVID-19. Looking at the study overall: From T cells, B-cell-depleted T cells, or PBMCs came the material, which was cDNA or gDNA.

Assay used: immunoSEQ multiplex PCR; TCRdb lists only in-frame clones, some missing. The data show roughly 140,000 clones, around 80% seen once. The CDR3 has 16 amino acids. Trimming stripped 6 bases from V and 5 bases from J, with 20 bases between. Per the germline V gene, CDR1 is SGHTA and CDR2 is FQGNSA. The sequenced sample was peripheral blood. This chain links TRBV7-2 with TRBJ1-5; a weak D match, TRBD1 (6 bases). The TCR comes from a woman aged 45-65 years in a cohort sampled during active or convalescent COVID-19. CDR3 protein: CASRLGGSGSDQPQHF. In DNA, the CDR3 is TGTGCCAGCAGACTAGGGGGTTCGGGTTCAGATCAGCCCCAGCATTTT.